This T cell receptor (beta chain) was sequenced for a study of T cell responses to AZD1222 COVID-19 vaccine. General study findings and limits: Close to half of all spike-specific TCRs reportedly target regions of the variants that are unmutated. The donor cohort was predominantly white British with a female majority, and clonal diversity may have been underestimated. Of the AZD1222 recipients, only 5 or 6 were seropositive at baseline.

The assay was immunoSEQ multiplex PCR, and TCRdb's table has in-frame clones only and misses some. Counted here are 150,000 to 200,000 clones, 85% to 95% occurring once; the ten biggest clones make up less than 11%. The V gene lost 0 bases and the J gene lost 1 base, with 10 bases spanning the gap. This CDR3 has 15 amino acids. In germline, CDR1 is SGHKS, CDR2 YYEKEE (reference sequence). Comments on this clone: Its specificity is unknown.

This TCR came from an adult in good health. This specimen consisted of peripheral blood, obtained on day 0 of AZD1222 vaccination. The chain has TRBV5-5 and TRBJ1-1, with D unresolved. This CDR3 is CASSLGPSRNTEAFF. As DNA, the CDR3 is TGTGCCAGCAGCTTGGGGCCCTCGCGGAACACTGAAGCTTTCTTT.